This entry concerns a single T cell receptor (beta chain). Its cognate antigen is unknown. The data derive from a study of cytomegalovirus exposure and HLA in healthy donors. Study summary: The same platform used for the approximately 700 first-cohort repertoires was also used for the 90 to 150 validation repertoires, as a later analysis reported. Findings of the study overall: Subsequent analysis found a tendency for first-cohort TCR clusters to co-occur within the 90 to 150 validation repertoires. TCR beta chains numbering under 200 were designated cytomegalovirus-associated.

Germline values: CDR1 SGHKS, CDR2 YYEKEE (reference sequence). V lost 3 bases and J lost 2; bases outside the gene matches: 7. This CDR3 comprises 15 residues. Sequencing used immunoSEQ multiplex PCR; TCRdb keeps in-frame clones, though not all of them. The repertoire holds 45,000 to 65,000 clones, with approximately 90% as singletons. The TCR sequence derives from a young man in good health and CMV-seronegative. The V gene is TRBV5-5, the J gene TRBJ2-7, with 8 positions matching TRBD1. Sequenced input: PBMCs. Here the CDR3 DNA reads TGTGCCAGCAGCTGGACAGGGCAGGGGACCTACGAGCAGTACTTC. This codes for CASSWTGQGTYEQYF.